In this sample, the clone carrying this T cell receptor beta chain turned up many times. The entry originates in a study of glioma-infiltrating T cells. Using RNA template, CDR3s of TCR alpha and beta were amplified with iRepertoire arm-PCR. TCRdb reanalysed the multiplex PCR reads using MiXCR and keeps one entry per CDR3 protein. The sample has fewer than 200,000 distinct CDR3 sequences; more than 30% are singletons. This clonotype was sampled from a human donor with low-grade glioma or glioblastoma, undergoing nonglioma brain surgery, or in good health (not recorded which). Sequenced sample: glioma tissue, nonneoplastic brain tissue, or PBMCs (not recorded which).

CDR3 sequence reads: CAIKGNGGGEPQHF. As DNA, the CDR3 is TGTGCCATCAAAGGGAACGGCGGCGGGGAGCCCCAGCATTTT. The J gene is TRBJ1-5, the V gene TRBV10-3; D remains ambiguous. Germline V lookup: CDR1 ENHRY, CDR2 SYGVKD. The CDR3 extends over 14 amino acids. V lost 7 bases and J 8 bases, leaving 18 bases between the germline ends.